The 24 T cell receptor beta chains reported below all come from one sample, sequenced in a study of blood T cells in healthy people across ages (dated by TCRdb to between 2014 and 2017). Library creation used 5' RACE. Sequencing used an Illumina HiSeq 2500. A second PCR of about 6 to 12 cycles was run with a J-beta primer mix and a sample-barcoded 5' primer. Clones were called with MiXCR by TCRdb after fastp trimmed the public reads at Q25, and only in-frame beta chains were retained. When rows share a CDR3 protein, they turn into one entry using the most common DNA and genes. This sample comprises around 1.7 million distinct CDR3 sequences, roughly 28% of them detected only once. 7.7% of the sample goes to the ten largest clones. Sequenced material: blood. The origin of the receptors is a woman in her twenties or thirties in good health.

The chain joins TRBV6-1 to TRBJ2-6, with 7 bases identical to TRBD1. This CDR3 has 18 amino acids. Germline V gene lookup returns CDR1 MNHNS and CDR2 SASEGT. V was pared by 5 bases and J by 0 bases, with 10 bases of the junction left unmatched. The CDR3 here is CASSRTGTRASGANVLTF. In DNA form, the CDR3 reads TGTGCCAGCAGTAGGACAGGTACCAGGGCCTCTGGGGCCAACGTCCTGACTTTC.

The J gene is TRBJ2-2, the V gene TRBV12-5; unclear D gene. The CDR3 runs to 11 residues. V gave up 6 bases and J gave up 5 bases, with 4 bases separating them. Germline values: CDR1 LGHNT, CDR2 FRNRAP. The CDR3 nucleotides are TGTGCTAGTGGCAGTACCGGGGAGCTGTTTTTT. Its protein product is CASGSTGELFF.

This clonotype was detected only a few times. The rearrangement joins TRBV20-1 to TRBJ2-3; 7 bases fit TRBD2. The CDR3 length is 15 residues. V shed 0 bases, J shed 5 bases, and the junction held 8 bases outside the gene matches. Germline CDR1 is DFQATT and CDR2 is SNEGSKA (reference sequence). The CDR3 sequence is CSAREVAGAGDTQYF. As DNA, the CDR3 is TGCAGTGCTAGAGAGGTGGCGGGAGCTGGAGATACGCAGTATTTT.

Only a few counts were recorded for this clonotype. The genes are TRBV7-2 and TRBJ2-3; 9 bases are a match to TRBD2. Trimming removed 1 base from V and 4 bases from J; junction bases left unmatched: 6. The CDR3 is made up of 16 amino acids. Germline assignment: CDR1 SGHTA and CDR2 FQGNSA. DNA of the CDR3: TGTGCCAGCAGCTTAGTGGGACTAGCAGACTCAGATACGCAGTATTTT. The encoded protein is CASSLVGLADSDTQYF.

Points on this clonotype: This may be a read error: a much more frequent sequence differs by one nucleotide. The chain recombines TRBV20-1 with TRBJ2-4, with 8 nucleotides matching TRBD1. CDR3 length: 18 amino acids. Germline values: CDR1 DFQATT, CDR2 SNEGSKA (reference sequence). The ends lost 5 bases at V and 0 bases at J; junction bases unmatched: 15. The CDR3 DNA is TGCAGTGCTGGCCGACAGGGGCTCGAGAGCCAAGCCAAAAACATTCAGTACTTC. It is translated as CSAGRQGLESQAKNIQYF.

This clonotype came up many times. V and J are TRBV30 and TRBJ2-4; perhaps TRBD1 as D (6 bases). CDR3 length: 14 amino acids. Germline CDR1 and CDR2: GTSNPN and SVGIG (reference sequence). The V and J ends lost 3 bases and 3 bases respectively, with 12 bases between them. The chain's CDR3 is CAWREQGGKNIQYF. CDR3 DNA sequence: TGTGCCTGGAGGGAACAGGGTGGCAAAAACATTCAGTACTTC.

This clonotype was counted at least ten times. The V gene is TRBV24-1, the J gene TRBJ1-4; maybe TRBD1 (5 bases). V lost 3 bases, J lost 0 bases, and 7 bases lay in between. The CDR3 extends over 15 amino acids. Per the germline V gene, CDR1 is KGHDR and CDR2 is SFDVKD. DNA for the CDR3: TGTGCCACCAGTGATGGGGGAGCAACTAATGAAAAACTGTTTTTT. Protein product: CATSDGGATNEKLFF.

The chain combines TRBV7-2 with TRBJ1-2; 9 bases map to TRBD1. The CDR3 runs 14 residues. V was clipped by 6 bases and J by 4 bases; unmatched bases: 6. From germline, CDR1 is SGHTA and CDR2 FQGNSA. The CDR3: CASSYPGQGYGYTF. The CDR3 DNA reads TGTGCCAGCAGTTACCCGGGACAGGGCTATGGCTACACCTTC. Full variable domain (rest looked up from reference TRBV7-2 and TRBJ1-2): GAGVSQSPSNKVTEKGKDVELRCDPISGHTALYWYRQSLGQGLEFLIYFQGNSAPDKSGLPSDRFSAERTGGSVSTLTIQRTQQEDSAVYLCASSYPGQGYGYTFGSGTRLTVV.

The table lists this clonotype with many counts. The chain recombines TRBV5-1 with TRBJ2-5; D ambiguous. V lost 1 base, J lost 4 bases, and 8 bases lay in between. This CDR3 has 13 amino acids. Germline lookup yields CDR1 SGHRS and CDR2 YFSETQ. The CDR3, as DNA: TGCGCCAGCAGCTTGACGGTGAGAGAGACCCAGTACTTC. This sequence encodes CASSLTVRETQYF. The full variable domain, rest sourced from reference TRBV5-1 and TRBJ2-5, is KAGVTQTPRYLIKTRGQQVTLSCSPISGHRSVSWYQQTPGQGLQFLFEYFSETQRNKGNFPGRFSGRQFSNSRSEMNVSTLELGDSALYLCASSLTVRETQYFGPGTRLLVL.

The chain carries TRBV30 and TRBJ1-2; D is uncertain. Germline V lookup: CDR1 GTSNPN, CDR2 SVGIG (reference sequence). This CDR3 has 13 residues. Trimming removed 4 bases from V and 3 bases from J, with 12 bases in between. The CDR3: CAWKVRSHYGYTF. The CDR3 DNA sequence: TGTGCCTGGAAAGTAAGATCCCACTATGGCTACACCTTC. Based on the CDR3 plus reference TRBV30 and TRBJ1-2, the full variable domain is SQTIHQWPATLVQPVGSPLSLECTVEGTSNPNLYWYRQAAGRGLQLLFYSVGIGQISSEVPQNLSASRPQDRQFILSSKKLLLSDSGFYLCAWKVRSHYGYTFGSGTRLTVV.

Only a few counts were recorded for this clonotype. This sequence joins TRBV20-1 and TRBJ2-1; no definite D call. Germline-derived CDR1 and CDR2 are DFQATT and SNEGSKA (reference sequence). Trimming removed 3 bases at V and 8 bases at J, with 23 bases between. The CDR3 loop spans 16 amino acids. The chain's CDR3 is CSASSGGEGIGDEQFF. CDR3 nucleotide sequence: TGCAGTGCTAGTTCCGGTGGGGAAGGTATAGGAGATGAGCAGTTCTTC.

Worth noting for this clonotype: The junction shows a germline mismatch at one end, possibly a read error. The chain is built from TRBV12-3 or TRBV12-4 and TRBJ2-1; weak D call: TRBD2 (5 bases). The CDR3 consists of 14 residues. CDR3 in amino acids: CVSSFVGEGYEQFF. CDR3 coding DNA: TGTGTCAGCAGTTTCGTGGGAGAGGGTTACGAGCAGTTCTTC.

The chain carries TRBV12-3 or TRBV12-4 and TRBJ2-7; D gene unclear. The CDR3 consists of 15 residues. Trimming shortened V by 5 bases and J by 4 bases, and 18 bases separated the two germline ends. The CDR3 here is CASSGLPNGPYEQYF. Written as DNA, the CDR3 is TGTGCCAGCAGTGGGCTGCCCAACGGACCGTACGAGCAGTACTTC.

This clonotype was observed many times. The chain couples TRBV10-1 to TRBJ2-7; 8 bases fit TRBD1. The germline V gene encodes CDR1 WNHNN and CDR2 SYGVQD (reference sequence). The CDR3 covers 15 residues. Trimming removed 1 base from V and 0 bases from J; junction bases left unmatched: 2. CDR3 region: CASSEYGTGSYEQYF. The DNA for the CDR3 is TGCGCCAGCAGTGAGTACGGGACAGGCTCCTACGAGCAGTACTTC.

This clonotype appeared a single time. A single base separates this from a much larger clone, so it may be a read error. The CDR3 coding sequence is TGCAGCGTTTTTAAGGATTCCTCCTACGAGCAGTACTTC. Translated: CSVFKDSSYEQYF. This rearrangement joins TRBV29-1 to TRBJ2-5; no firm D call. The DNA end favors TRBJ2-7, so the J call may be wrong. The CDR3 spans 13 residues. CDR1 SQVTM and CDR2 ANQGSEA come from the germline V gene.

As concerns this clonotype: A read error may be the cause here, since a much bigger clone is one base away. V usage is TRBV9 and J usage is TRBJ2-7; TRBD2 matches 7 bases. The junction had 5 bases not matched to a gene; V was cut back by 3 bases and J by 5 bases. CDR1 SGDLS and CDR2 YYNGEE come from the germline V gene. The CDR3 is 13 amino acids. CDR3 amino acids: CASSGRGSHEQYV. The CDR3 DNA reads as TGTGCCAGCAGCGGGCGCGGGAGCCACGAGCAGTACGTC.

The sample holds many counts of this clonotype. J is TRBJ1-2 and V is TRBV4-3; D not resolved. This CDR3 comprises 13 residues. Germline V gene sequence: CDR1 LGHNA, CDR2 YSLEER. The V end lost 0 bases, the J end lost 5 bases, and 7 bases lay between the germline ends. The CDR3 DNA sequence: TGCGCCAGCAGCCAAGAGAGGAGGTATGGCTACACCTTC. This sequence encodes CASSQERRYGYTF.

This clonotype was detected a few times. The DNA for the CDR3 is TGTGCCAGCAGTTACTCCGCCGCTAATGAAAAACTGTTTTTT. This gives the protein CASSYSAANEKLFF. The rearrangement joins TRBV6-6 to TRBJ1-4, with unresolved D. The ends were cut back, 0 bases at V and 3 bases at J, with 5 bases in the middle. The CDR3 is made up of 14 amino acids. Per the germline V gene, CDR1 is MNHNY and CDR2 is SVGAGI (reference sequence).

The V and J genes are TRBV20-1 and TRBJ1-6, with D hard to call. The V gene lost 6 bases and the J gene lost 8 bases, with 8 bases spanning the gap. The CDR3 extends over 11 amino acids. The germline V gene has CDR1 DFQATT and CDR2 SNEGSKA (reference sequence). The DNA of the CDR3 is TGCAGTGCCAGCCAGGATTCACCCCTCCACTTT. It is translated as CSASQDSPLHF.

This clonotype was detected only a few times. This chain uses TRBV4-1 with TRBJ2-7; no clear D. Judging by the DNA end, TRBJ2-5 fits better; the J call may be wrong. CDR3 length equals 16 residues. Germline assignment: CDR1 MGHRA and CDR2 YSYEKL. CDR3 amino acids: CASSPRWGASPETQYF. The CDR3 DNA follows: TGCGCCAGCAGCCCTAGATGGGGTGCTAGTCCCGAGACCCAGTACTTC.

This clonotype was detected only a few times. This sequence joins TRBV7-6 and TRBJ2-2; 9 bases fit TRBD2. The CDR3 length is 14 residues. The V segment lost 5 bases and the J segment 8 bases; nucleotides outside the gene matches: 6. Germline V gives CDR1 SGHVS, CDR2 FNYEAQ. CDR3 sequence: CASSPLGLAGELFF. DNA for the CDR3: TGTGCCAGCAGCCCACTGGGACTAGCAGGGGAGCTGTTTTTT. The complete variable domain, with remaining parts taken from reference TRBV7-6 and TRBJ2-2, reads GAGVSQSPRYKVTKRGQDVALRCDPISGHVSLYWYRQALGQGPEFLTYFNYEAQQDKSGLPNDRFSAERPEGSISTLTIQRTEQRDSAMYRCASSPLGLAGELFFGEGSRLTVL.

The rearrangement uses TRBV10-3 and TRBJ1-4; no firm D call. CDR1 and CDR2 (germline): ENHRY, SYGVKD. The CDR3 totals 15 residues. V was trimmed by 0 bases and J by 5 bases, leaving 10 bases between them. CDR3 sequence: CAISESPASNEKLFF. Written as DNA, the CDR3 is TGTGCCATCAGTGAGTCGCCGGCAAGCAATGAAAAACTGTTTTTT.

This clonotype was seen at least ten times. The genes are TRBV7-2 and TRBJ2-1; D is tentatively TRBD1 or TRBD2 (5 bases each). V lost 5 bases and J 6 bases, leaving 14 bases between the germline ends. The CDR3 runs 14 residues. From germline, CDR1 is SGHTA and CDR2 FQGNSA. The CDR3 reads CASSAGTYLNEQFF. The CDR3, as DNA: TGTGCCAGCAGCGCCGGGACCTATCTCAATGAGCAGTTCTTC.

About this clonotype itself: A junction end diverges from the germline sequence, so it may reflect a read error. The CDR3 loop is CASITTSGGQTSYNEQCF. The DNA for the CDR3 is TGTGCCAGCATCACTACTAGCGGGGGTCAGACTTCCTACAATGAGCAGTGCTTC. The chain is built from TRBV28 and TRBJ2-1, with 11 bases fitting TRBD2. This CDR3 is built from 18 residues. Germline V lookup: CDR1 MDHEN, CDR2 SYDVKM.